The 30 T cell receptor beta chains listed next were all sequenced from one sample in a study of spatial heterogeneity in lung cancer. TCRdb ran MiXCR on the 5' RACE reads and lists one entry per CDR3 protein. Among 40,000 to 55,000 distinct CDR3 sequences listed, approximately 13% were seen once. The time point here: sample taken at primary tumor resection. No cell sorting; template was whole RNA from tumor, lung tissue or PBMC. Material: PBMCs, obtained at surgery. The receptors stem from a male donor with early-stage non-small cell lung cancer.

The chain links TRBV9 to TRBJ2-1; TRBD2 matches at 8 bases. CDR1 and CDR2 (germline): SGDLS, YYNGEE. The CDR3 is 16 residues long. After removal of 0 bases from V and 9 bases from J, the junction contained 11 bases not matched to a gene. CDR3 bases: TGTGCCAGCAGCGTAGGGGTAAGCGGGAGTTTCTCTGAGCAGTTCTTC. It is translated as CASSVGVSGSFSEQFF.

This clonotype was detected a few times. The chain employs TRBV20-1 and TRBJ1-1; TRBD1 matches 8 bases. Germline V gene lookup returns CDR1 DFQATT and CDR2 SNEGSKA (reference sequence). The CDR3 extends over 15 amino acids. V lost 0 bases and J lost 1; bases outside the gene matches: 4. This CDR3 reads CSARDHGQGNTEAFF. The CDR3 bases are TGCAGTGCTAGAGATCATGGACAGGGGAACACTGAAGCTTTCTTT.

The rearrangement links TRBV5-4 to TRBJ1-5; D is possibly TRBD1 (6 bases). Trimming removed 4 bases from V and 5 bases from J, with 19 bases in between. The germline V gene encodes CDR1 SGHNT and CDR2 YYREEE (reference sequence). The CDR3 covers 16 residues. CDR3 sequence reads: CASSLGGGQGHQPQHF. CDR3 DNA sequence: TGTGCCAGCAGCCTCGGGGGCGGGCAGGGCCATCAGCCCCAGCATTTT.

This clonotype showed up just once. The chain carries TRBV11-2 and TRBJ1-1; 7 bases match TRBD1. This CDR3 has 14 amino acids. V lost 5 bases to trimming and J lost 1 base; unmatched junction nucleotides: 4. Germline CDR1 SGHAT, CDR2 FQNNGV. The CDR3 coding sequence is TGTGCCAGCAGCCTCACAGGGGCGAACACTGAAGCTTTCTTT. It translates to CASSLTGANTEAFF.

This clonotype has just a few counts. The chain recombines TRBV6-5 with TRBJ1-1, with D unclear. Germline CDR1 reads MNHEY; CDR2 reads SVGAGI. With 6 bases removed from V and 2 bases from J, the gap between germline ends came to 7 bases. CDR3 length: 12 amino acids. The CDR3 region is CASRDLNTEAFF. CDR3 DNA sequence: TGTGCCAGCAGGGACCTTAACACTGAAGCTTTCTTT.

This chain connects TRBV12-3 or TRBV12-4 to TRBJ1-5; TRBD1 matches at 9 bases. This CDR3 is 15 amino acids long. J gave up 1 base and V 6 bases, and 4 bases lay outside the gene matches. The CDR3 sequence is CASRRTGESNQPQHF. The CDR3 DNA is TGTGCCAGCAGGCGGACAGGGGAAAGCAATCAGCCCCAGCATTTT.

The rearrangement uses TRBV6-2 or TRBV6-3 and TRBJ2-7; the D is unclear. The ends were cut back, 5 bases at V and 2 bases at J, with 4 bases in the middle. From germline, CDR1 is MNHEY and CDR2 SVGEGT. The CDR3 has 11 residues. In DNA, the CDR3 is TGTGCCAGCAGTGCGACCTACGAGCAGTACTTC. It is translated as CASSATYEQYF.

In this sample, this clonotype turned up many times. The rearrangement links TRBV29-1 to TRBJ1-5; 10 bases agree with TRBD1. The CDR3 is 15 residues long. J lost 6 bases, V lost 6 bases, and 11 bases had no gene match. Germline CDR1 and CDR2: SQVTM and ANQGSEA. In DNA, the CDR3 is TGCAGCGTATCGACCGGGACAGGGGTCGGTCAGCCCCAGCATTTT. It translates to CSVSTGTGVGQPQHF.

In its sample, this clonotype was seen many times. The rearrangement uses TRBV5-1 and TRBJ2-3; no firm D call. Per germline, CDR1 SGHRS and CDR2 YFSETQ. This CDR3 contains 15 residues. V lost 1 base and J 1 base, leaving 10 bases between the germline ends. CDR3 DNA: TGCGCCAGCAGCTTGTTCGGCGGAGGCACAGATACGCAGTATTTT. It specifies CASSLFGGGTDTQYF.

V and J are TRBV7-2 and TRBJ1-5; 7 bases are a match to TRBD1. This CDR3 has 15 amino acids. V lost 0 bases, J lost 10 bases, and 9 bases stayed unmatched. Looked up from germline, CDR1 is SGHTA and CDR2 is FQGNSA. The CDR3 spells CASSLAPGQPYPQHF. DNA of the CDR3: TGTGCCAGCAGCTTAGCCCCGGGACAGCCTTACCCCCAGCATTTT.

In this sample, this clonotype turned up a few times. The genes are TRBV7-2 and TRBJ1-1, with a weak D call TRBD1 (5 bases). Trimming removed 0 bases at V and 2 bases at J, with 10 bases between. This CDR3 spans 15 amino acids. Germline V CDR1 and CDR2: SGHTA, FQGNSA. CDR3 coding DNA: TGTGCCAGCAGCTTAGCGCTGGGGCGAAACACTGAAGCTTTCTTT. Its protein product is CASSLALGRNTEAFF.

The DNA for the CDR3 is TGTGCCAGCAGCTTCGGCCCAGGGATTAGCTCCTACAATGAGCAGTTCTTC. Encoded protein: CASSFGPGISSYNEQFF. The J gene is TRBJ2-1, the V gene TRBV5-6, with D possibly being TRBD1 (5 bases). The length of the CDR3 is 17 residues. In germline, CDR1 is SGHDT, CDR2 YYEEEE. V was pared by 2 bases and J by 0 bases, with 15 bases between.

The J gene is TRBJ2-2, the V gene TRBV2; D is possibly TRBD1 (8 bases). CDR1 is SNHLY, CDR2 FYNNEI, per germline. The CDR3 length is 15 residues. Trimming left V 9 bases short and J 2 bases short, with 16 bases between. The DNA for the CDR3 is TGTGCCAGGCGAAGCGGGACAGGCAACACCGGGGAGCTGTTTTTT. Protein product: CARRSGTGNTGELFF.

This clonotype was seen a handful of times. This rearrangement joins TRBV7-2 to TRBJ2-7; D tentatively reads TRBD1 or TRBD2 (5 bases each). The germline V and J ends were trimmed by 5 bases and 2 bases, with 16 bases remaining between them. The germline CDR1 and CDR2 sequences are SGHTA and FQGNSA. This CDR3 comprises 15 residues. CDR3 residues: CASSPGGSGTYEQYF. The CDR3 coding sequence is TGTGCCAGCAGCCCAGGAGGTTCAGGGACCTACGAGCAGTACTTC.

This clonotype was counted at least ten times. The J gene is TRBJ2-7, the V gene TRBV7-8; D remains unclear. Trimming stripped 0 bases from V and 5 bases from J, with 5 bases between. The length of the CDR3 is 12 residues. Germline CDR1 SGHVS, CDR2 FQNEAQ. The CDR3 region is CASSLAVNEQYF. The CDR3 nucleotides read TGTGCCAGCAGCTTAGCTGTGAACGAGCAGTACTTC.

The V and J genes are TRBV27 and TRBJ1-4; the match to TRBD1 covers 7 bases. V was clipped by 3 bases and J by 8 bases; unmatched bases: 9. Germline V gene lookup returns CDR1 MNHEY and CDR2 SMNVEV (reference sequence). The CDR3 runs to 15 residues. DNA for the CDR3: TGTGCCAGCAGTTTGGGGGACAGAAGGGGGGAAAAACTGTTTTTT. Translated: CASSLGDRRGEKLFF.

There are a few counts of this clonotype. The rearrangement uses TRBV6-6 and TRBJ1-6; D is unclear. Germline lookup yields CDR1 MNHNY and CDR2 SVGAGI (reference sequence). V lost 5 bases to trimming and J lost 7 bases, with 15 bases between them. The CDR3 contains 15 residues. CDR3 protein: CASSILGDRNSPLHF. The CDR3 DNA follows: TGTGCCAGCAGTATACTCGGTGATAGAAATTCACCCCTCCACTTT.

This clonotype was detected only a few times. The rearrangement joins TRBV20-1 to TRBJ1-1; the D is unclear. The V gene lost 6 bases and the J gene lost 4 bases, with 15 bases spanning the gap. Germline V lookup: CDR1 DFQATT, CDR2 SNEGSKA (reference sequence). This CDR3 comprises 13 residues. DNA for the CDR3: TGCAGTGCGGAGACGTTTCGGGGCACTGAAGCTTTCTTT. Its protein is CSAETFRGTEAFF.

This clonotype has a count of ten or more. The CDR3 coding sequence is TGTGCCAGCAGCGTAACCGGGCTTCAAGCAGATACGCAGTATTTT. It is translated as CASSVTGLQADTQYF. The V gene is TRBV9, the J gene TRBJ2-3; D ambiguous. The CDR3 consists of 15 residues. The ends were cut back, 1 base at V and 4 bases at J, with 13 bases in the middle. Germline CDR1 and CDR2: SGDLS and YYNGEE.

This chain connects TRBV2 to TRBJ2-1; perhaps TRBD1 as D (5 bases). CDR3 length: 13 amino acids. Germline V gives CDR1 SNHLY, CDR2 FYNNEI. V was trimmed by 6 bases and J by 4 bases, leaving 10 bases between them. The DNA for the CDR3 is TGTGCCAGCAGCGTACAGGCATACAATGAGCAGTTCTTC. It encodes CASSVQAYNEQFF.

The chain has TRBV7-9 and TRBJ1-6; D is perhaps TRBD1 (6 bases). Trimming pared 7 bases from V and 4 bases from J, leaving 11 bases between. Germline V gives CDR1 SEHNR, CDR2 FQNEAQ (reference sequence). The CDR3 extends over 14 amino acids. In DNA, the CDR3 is TGTGCCAGCACCGCAGGGGCTTATAATTCACCCCTCCACTTT. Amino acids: CASTAGAYNSPLHF.

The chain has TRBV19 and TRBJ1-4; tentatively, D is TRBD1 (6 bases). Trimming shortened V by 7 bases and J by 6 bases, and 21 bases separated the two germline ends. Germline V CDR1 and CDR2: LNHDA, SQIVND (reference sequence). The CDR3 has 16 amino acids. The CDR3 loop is CASNQNQGTGDEKLFF. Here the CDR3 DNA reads TGTGCCAGTAACCAAAATCAGGGGACGGGAGATGAAAAACTGTTTTTT.

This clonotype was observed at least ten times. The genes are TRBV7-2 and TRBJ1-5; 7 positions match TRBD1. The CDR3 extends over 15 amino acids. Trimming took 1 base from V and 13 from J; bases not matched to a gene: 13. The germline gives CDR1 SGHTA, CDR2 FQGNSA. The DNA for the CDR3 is TGTGCCAGCAGCTTAGTAGGGGGCGAAACCTCCTTGCAGCATTTT. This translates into CASSLVGGETSLQHF.

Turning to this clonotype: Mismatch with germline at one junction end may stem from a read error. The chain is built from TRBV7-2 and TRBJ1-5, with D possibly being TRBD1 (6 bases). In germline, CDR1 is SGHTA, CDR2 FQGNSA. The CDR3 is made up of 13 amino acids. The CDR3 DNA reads TGTGCCAGCAGCTCCTGGACAGATCAGCCCCGGCATTTT. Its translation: CASSSWTDQPRHF.

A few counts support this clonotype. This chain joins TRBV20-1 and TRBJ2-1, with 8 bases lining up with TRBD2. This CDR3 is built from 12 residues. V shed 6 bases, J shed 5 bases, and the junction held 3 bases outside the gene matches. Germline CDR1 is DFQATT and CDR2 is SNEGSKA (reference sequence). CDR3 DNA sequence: TGCAGTGCCGGGGGGGCTCACAATGAGCAGTTCTTC. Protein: CSAGGAHNEQFF.

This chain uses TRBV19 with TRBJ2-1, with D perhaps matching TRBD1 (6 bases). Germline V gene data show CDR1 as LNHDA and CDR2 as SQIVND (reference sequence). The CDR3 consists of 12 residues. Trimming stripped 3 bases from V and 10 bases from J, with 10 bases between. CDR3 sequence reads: CASSMGTGEQFF. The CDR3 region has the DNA TGTGCCAGTAGTATGGGCACAGGGGAGCAGTTCTTC.

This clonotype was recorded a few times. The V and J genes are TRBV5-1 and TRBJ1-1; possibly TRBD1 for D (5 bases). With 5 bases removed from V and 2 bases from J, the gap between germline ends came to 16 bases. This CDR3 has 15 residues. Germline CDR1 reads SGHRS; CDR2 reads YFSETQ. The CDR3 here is CASRPTTGHNTEAFF. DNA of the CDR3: TGCGCCAGCAGACCTACCACAGGCCATAACACTGAAGCTTTCTTT.

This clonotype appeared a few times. The CDR3 DNA reads as TGTGCCAGCAGTGAATTAGTTCGGACTGGGGTAAACGCCGCCCAGTACTTC. Its protein is CASSELVRTGVNAAQYF. This chain uses TRBV25-1 with TRBJ2-5; a weak D match, TRBD2 (5 bases). CDR1 is MGHDK and CDR2 is SYGVNS in the germline V gene. Trimming cost V 1 base and J 9 bases, with 24 bases left between them. The CDR3 contains 17 residues.

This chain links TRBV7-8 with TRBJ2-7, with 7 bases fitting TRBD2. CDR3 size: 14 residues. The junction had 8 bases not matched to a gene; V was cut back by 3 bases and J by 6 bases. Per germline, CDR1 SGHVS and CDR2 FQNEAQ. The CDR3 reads CASSFTGTGGEQYF. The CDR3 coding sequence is TGTGCCAGCAGCTTCACAGGAACGGGGGGCGAGCAGTACTTC.

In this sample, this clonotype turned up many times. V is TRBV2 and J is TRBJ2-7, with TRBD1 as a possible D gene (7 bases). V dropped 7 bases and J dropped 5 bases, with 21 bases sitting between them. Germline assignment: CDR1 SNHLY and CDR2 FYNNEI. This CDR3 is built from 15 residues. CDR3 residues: CASNRQQGGINEQYF. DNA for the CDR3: TGTGCCAGCAATAGGCAGCAGGGGGGTATCAACGAGCAGTACTTC. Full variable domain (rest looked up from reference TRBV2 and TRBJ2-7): EPEVTQTPSHQVTQMGQEVILRCVPISNHLYFYWYRQILGQKVEFLVSFYNNEISEKSEIFDDQFSVERPDGSNFTLKIRSTKLEDSAMYFCASNRQQGGINEQYFGPGTRLTVT.